The rows below give T cell receptor beta chains drawn from one sample of a study of blood T cell repertoires in COVID-19. The data were produced by immunoSEQ multiplex PCR, yet TCRdb's version contains in-frame clones alone and is incomplete. The data contain 200,000 to 250,000 clones, roughly 83% of them singletons. The sample consisted of peripheral blood. Every receptor here comes from a woman aged 45-60 years with acute or convalescent COVID-19. Both conserved end residues are trimmed from each CDR3.

j_gene: TRBJ1-4; v_gene: TRBV14; CDR3aa: ASSHYVGQGIEKLF
j_gene: TRBJ2-7; v_gene: TRBV10-2; CDR3aa: ASQQLAGIAYEQY
j_gene: TRBJ2-6; v_gene: TRBV19; CDR3aa: ASTAQGALRANVLT
j_gene: TRBJ1-2; v_gene: TRBV12-3/TRBV12-4; CDR3aa: ASTRTQNGYT
j_gene: TRBJ2-3; v_gene: TRBV19; CDR3aa: ASSRGQTSADTQY
j_gene: TRBJ1-2; v_gene: TRBV6-5; CDR3aa: ASGNPGGLGYT
j_gene: TRBJ2-2; v_gene: TRBV9; CDR3aa: ASSATSGGMGTGELF
j_gene: TRBJ2-7; v_gene: TRBV5-4; CDR3aa: ASSRGLERDEQY
j_gene: TRBJ2-3; v_gene: TRBV6-1; CDR3aa: ASSDGLAPSTDTQY
j_gene: TRBJ2-2; v_gene: TRBV7-2; CDR3aa: ASSLPSFGNGELF
j_gene: TRBJ2-3; v_gene: TRBV10-3; CDR3aa: AISEPGIARDTQY
j_gene: TRBJ1-4; v_gene: TRBV15; CDR3aa: ATSRDLGADEKLF
j_gene: TRBJ2-1; v_gene: TRBV6-6; CDR3aa: ASQKLVSYNEQF
j_gene: TRBJ2-3; v_gene: TRBV28; CDR3aa: ASSLFRVRDTQY
j_gene: TRBJ2-7; v_gene: TRBV19; CDR3aa: ASSAGSSYEQY
j_gene: TRBJ2-7; v_gene: TRBV7-6; CDR3aa: ASSWGTGGNNVVYEQY
j_gene: TRBJ2-2; v_gene: TRBV5-6; CDR3aa: ASSRGLAETGELF
j_gene: TRBJ2-1; v_gene: TRBV4-1; CDR3aa: ASSASGRIYEQF
j_gene: TRBJ1-2; v_gene: TRBV19; CDR3aa: ASSIGYGYT
j_gene: TRBJ2-7; v_gene: TRBV27; CDR3aa: ASSFKQASYEQY
j_gene: TRBJ1-5; v_gene: TRBV7-9; CDR3aa: ASSAGTGGGNQPQH
j_gene: TRBJ2-1; v_gene: TRBV7-2; CDR3aa: ASSSRGGAGSYNEQF
j_gene: TRBJ2-7; v_gene: TRBV14; CDR3aa: ASSQRKGVSPGEQY
j_gene: TRBJ2-5; v_gene: TRBV19; CDR3aa: ASSNQRGIQETQY
j_gene: TRBJ1-5; v_gene: TRBV7-9; CDR3aa: ASRQDNQPQH
j_gene: TRBJ2-1; v_gene: TRBV3-1/TRBV3-2; CDR3aa: ASSQDLRLGQGIVHEQF
j_gene: TRBJ2-6; v_gene: TRBV5-4; CDR3aa: ASSAPSGGQANVLT
j_gene: TRBJ1-3; v_gene: TRBV19; CDR3aa: ASSSGLSGNTIY
j_gene: TRBJ2-2; v_gene: TRBV27; CDR3aa: ASSFSGGNTGELF
j_gene: TRBJ1-5; v_gene: TRBV18; CDR3aa: ASSITGTSNQPQH
j_gene: TRBJ1-1; v_gene: TRBV7-9; CDR3aa: ASSATGRWKGGNTEAF
j_gene: TRBJ2-7; v_gene: TRBV5-5; CDR3aa: ASSAGQGASYEQY
j_gene: TRBJ1-2; v_gene: TRBV28; CDR3aa: ASSWDTLFYGYT
j_gene: TRBJ2-5; v_gene: TRBV28; CDR3aa: ASSAPQVETQY